This paragraph reports one TCR beta chain. Its antigen is unidentified. The data belong to a study of identical twins. Whole-study findings and limits: Memory repertoires showed no such pattern, whereas abundant cord blood beta clonotypes carried fewer insertions. Models underestimated out-of-frame TCR alpha sharing in monozygotic twins. Diverse VJ usage suggested most zero-insertion clonotypes were not invariant T cells.

MiXCR, run by TCRdb on the 5' RACE reads, gives a single entry per CDR3 protein. The sample consists of about 660,000 distinct CDR3 sequences, 8.5% to 9% of them appearing once. V lost 2 bases and J lost 2; bases outside the gene matches: 4. The CDR3 length is 15 residues. Per the germline V gene, CDR1 is ENHRY and CDR2 is SYGVKD. These same records also appear under a second study, on yellow fever vaccine responses in identical twins. That work adds: The T cell response to vaccination in identical twins was reportedly partly convergent and partly personalized.

The clonotype originates from a young woman in good health. Sequencing was carried out using PBMCs. The rearrangement links TRBV10-3 to TRBJ2-3; TRBD1 agrees at 7 bases. DNA for the CDR3: TGTGCCATCAGTGAGAGGGGGCAGGCCACAGATACGCAGTATTTT. Translated: CAISERGQATDTQYF.